These 28 T cell receptor beta chains came from one sample sequenced in a study of blood T cell repertoires in COVID-19. The repertoire was sequenced with immunoSEQ multiplex PCR; TCRdb's copy has only in-frame clones and lacks some. This sample has about 25,000 clones, with about 80% found just once. Sequenced material: peripheral blood. These receptors originate from a man older than 75 with active or convalescent COVID-19.

V gene TRBV19 combines with J gene TRBJ2-1, with 9 nucleotides matching TRBD2. The V segment lost 0 bases and the J segment 10 bases; nucleotides outside the gene matches: 16. CDR1 and CDR2 (germline): LNHDA, SQIVND (reference sequence). This CDR3 comprises 18 residues. In nucleotides, the CDR3 is TGTGCCAGTAGTATAGAAAACCCGAGGACTAGCGCCACAGGGGAGCAGTTCTTC. The encoded protein is CASSIENPRTSATGEQFF.

This rearrangement joins TRBV28 to TRBJ2-1; 10 positions match TRBD2. CDR1 MDHEN and CDR2 SYDVKM come from the germline V gene. With V trimmed by 5 bases and J by 3 bases, 7 bases remained unmatched. CDR3 length: 16 residues. CDR3 residues: CASSPASGSFYNEQFF. CDR3 coding DNA: TGTGCCAGCAGTCCCGCTAGCGGGAGTTTCTACAATGAGCAGTTCTTC.

This chain uses TRBV19 with TRBJ2-7, with 10 positions matching TRBD1. Germline V gives CDR1 LNHDA, CDR2 SQIVND (reference sequence). The CDR3 runs to 14 residues. Unmatched junction bases numbered 9, after V lost 5 bases and J lost 8 bases. The CDR3 coding sequence is TGTGCCAGTAGTGGCGGACAGGGGGGAAGTAAGCAGTACTTC. It is translated as CASSGGQGGSKQYF.

This clone showed up just a few times. The rearrangement uses TRBV3-1 (or the pseudogene TRBV3-2) and TRBJ2-7; weak D call: TRBD2 (5 bases). With 5 bases removed from V and 3 bases from J, the gap between germline ends came to 5 bases. The CDR3 runs to 11 residues. Per germline, CDR1 LGHDT and CDR2 YNNKEL (reference sequence). As DNA, the CDR3 is TGTGCCAGCAGCAGCGGCTACGAGCAGTACTTC. This codes for CASSSGYEQYF.

The chain joins TRBV7-6 to TRBJ2-1, with TRBD2 as a possible D gene (6 bases). CDR3 length: 15 residues. Trimming removed 5 bases at V and 9 bases at J, with 20 bases between. Germline V CDR1 and CDR2: SGHVS, FNYEAQ. The DNA for the CDR3 is TGTGCCAGCAGCCTAGAGGGAGCGGGTTATAGTGAGCAGTTCTTC. Amino acids: CASSLEGAGYSEQFF. Full variable domain (rest looked up from reference TRBV7-6 and TRBJ2-1): GAGVSQSPRYKVTKRGQDVALRCDPISGHVSLYWYRQALGQGPEFLTYFNYEAQQDKSGLPNDRFSAERPEGSISTLTIQRTEQRDSAMYRCASSLEGAGYSEQFFGPGTRLTVL.

The chain combines TRBV7-8 with TRBJ1-2; the match to TRBD1 covers 8 bases. The trim removed 3 bases at V and 4 bases at J, leaving 7 bases unmatched. CDR1 is SGHVS and CDR2 is FQNEAQ in the germline V gene. The CDR3 is 15 residues long. CDR3 DNA: TGTGCCAGCAGCTTCAGTGGACAGGGATTCTATGGCTACACCTTC. This gives the protein CASSFSGQGFYGYTF.

This clone was observed once. V usage is TRBV5-5 and J usage is TRBJ1-2; no reliable D call. Germline V lookup: CDR1 SGHKS, CDR2 YYEKEE (reference sequence). V was trimmed by 4 bases and J by 2 bases, leaving 18 bases between them. The CDR3 spans 16 residues. The CDR3 sequence: CASSLGSGLGNYGYTF. DNA of the CDR3: TGTGCCAGCAGCCTCGGCTCCGGACTAGGGAACTATGGCTACACCTTC. The full variable domain, rest sourced from reference TRBV5-5 and TRBJ1-2, is DAGVTQSPTHLIKTRGQQVTLRCSPISGHKSVSWYQQVLGQGPQFIFQYYEKEERGRGNFPDRFSARQFPNYSSELNVNALLLGDSALYLCASSLGSGLGNYGYTFGSGTRLTVV.

V gene TRBV5-1 combines with J gene TRBJ2-5; D is perhaps TRBD1 (6 bases). The CDR3 is made up of 13 amino acids. Trimming removed 2 bases from V and 3 bases from J, with 8 bases in between. CDR1 SGHRS and CDR2 YFSETQ come from the germline V gene. CDR3 sequence reads: CASSLRDKETQYF. The CDR3 DNA follows: TGCGCCAGCAGCTTAAGGGACAAAGAGACCCAGTACTTC.

This sequence joins TRBV2 and TRBJ2-2, with D possibly TRBD2 on 6 matching bases. V gave up 6 bases and J gave up 5 bases, with 13 bases separating them. Germline lookup yields CDR1 SNHLY and CDR2 FYNNEI. The length of the CDR3 is 14 residues. The CDR3: CASSAGIRTGELFF. CDR3 sequence (DNA): TGTGCCAGCAGCGCGGGGATTCGAACCGGGGAGCTGTTTTTT.

The chain links TRBV7-9 to TRBJ2-3; TRBD1 agrees at 7 bases. CDR1 is SEHNR and CDR2 is FQNEAQ in the germline V gene (reference sequence). The CDR3 length is 15 residues. The V segment lost 10 bases and the J segment 2 bases; nucleotides outside the gene matches: 12. The CDR3 nucleotides read TGTGCCACCCAACAGGGGTCCTACACCACAGATACGCAGTATTTT. This gives the protein CATQQGSYTTDTQYF.

V is TRBV18 and J is TRBJ2-2, with 12 bases aligning to TRBD2. The CDR3 runs to 16 residues. Germline CDR1 is KGHSH and CDR2 is LQKENI. Trimming at V came to 0 bases and at J to 7 bases, leaving 3 bases not matched to a gene. The CDR3 loop is CASSPPSLAGGGELFF. The CDR3 DNA reads as TGTGCCAGCTCACCACCGTCACTAGCGGGAGGCGGGGAGCTGTTTTTT.

Written as DNA, the CDR3 is TGCGCCAGCAGCTTGGGCACTAACCCTGCGCAAGAGACCCAGTACTTC. It yields the protein CASSLGTNPAQETQYF. This chain links TRBV5-1 with TRBJ2-5; unclear D gene. The CDR3 is made up of 16 amino acids. CDR1 is SGHRS, CDR2 YFSETQ, per germline. V gave up 0 bases and J gave up 2 bases, with 14 bases separating them. Combining the CDR3 with reference TRBV5-1 and TRBJ2-5 gives the whole variable domain KAGVTQTPRYLIKTRGQQVTLSCSPISGHRSVSWYQQTPGQGLQFLFEYFSETQRNKGNFPGRFSGRQFSNSRSEMNVSTLELGDSALYLCASSLGTNPAQETQYFGPGTRLLVL.

V is TRBV19 and J is TRBJ2-3, with D perhaps TRBD2 (7 bases). The CDR3 totals 14 residues. V was shortened by 5 bases and J by 4 bases, with 13 bases between the two germline ends. Germline CDR1 and CDR2: LNHDA and SQIVND (reference sequence). The CDR3 region is CASSRGGASDTQYF. CDR3 nucleotide sequence: TGTGCCAGTAGTCGAGGGGGGGCGTCAGATACGCAGTATTTT.

The chain joins TRBV11-2 to TRBJ1-1; no clear D. This CDR3 has 12 residues. Between the trimmed V and J ends, which lost 3 bases and 2 bases, there was a span of 4 bases. Germline V CDR1 and CDR2: SGHAT, FQNNGV. CDR3 nucleotides: TGTGCCAGCAGCTTGTCTAACACTGAAGCTTTCTTT. Encoded protein: CASSLSNTEAFF.

The chain combines TRBV28 with TRBJ1-5; D possibly corresponds to TRBD1 (6 bases). The V gene lost 6 bases and the J gene lost 6 bases, with 18 bases spanning the gap. Germline V gene sequence: CDR1 MDHEN, CDR2 SYDVKM. CDR3 length: 15 residues. The CDR3 reads CASSPLIQGRQPQHF. CDR3 DNA sequence: TGTGCCAGCAGCCCATTGATACAGGGTCGTCAGCCCCAGCATTTT. Supplemented by reference TRBV28 and TRBJ1-5, the full variable domain reads DVKVTQSSRYLVKRTGEKVFLECVQDMDHENMFWYRQDPGLGLRLIYFSYDVKMKEKGDIPEGYSVSREKKERFSLILESASTNQTSMYLCASSPLIQGRQPQHFGDGTRLSIL.

V usage is TRBV24-1 and J usage is TRBJ2-7, with D unresolved. Between the trimmed V and J ends, which lost 0 bases and 1 base, there was a span of 18 bases. Germline V lookup: CDR1 KGHDR, CDR2 SFDVKD. This CDR3 has 18 amino acids. The CDR3 sequence is CATSDLPPLLRSSYEQYF. The CDR3 nucleotides read TGTGCCACCAGTGATTTGCCGCCGTTGCTTCGTAGTTCCTACGAGCAGTACTTC.

This clone was counted only a few times. This chain links TRBV29-1 with TRBJ1-2; D is undetermined. Germline loops: CDR1 SQVTM, CDR2 ANQGSEA. The V gene lost 1 base and the J gene lost 3 bases, with 6 bases spanning the gap. CDR3 size: 12 residues. The CDR3 bases are TGCAGCGTTGAAGGGGAGTACTATGGCTACACCTTC. Its translation is CSVEGEYYGYTF.

This clone was observed a single time. This chain uses TRBV9 with TRBJ2-3; TRBD1 agrees at 10 bases. CDR3 length: 15 residues. The junction had 4 bases not matched to a gene; V was cut back by 3 bases and J by 3 bases. Germline V CDR1 and CDR2: SGDLS, YYNGEE. CDR3 coding DNA: TGTGCCAGCAGCGACGACAGGGGGCCGACAGATACGCAGTATTTT. It is translated as CASSDDRGPTDTQYF.

The chain employs TRBV27 and TRBJ2-3; TRBD1 might be the D (5 bases). The length of the CDR3 is 13 residues. CDR1 and CDR2 (germline): MNHEY, SMNVEV (reference sequence). Trimming cost V 6 bases and J 1 base, with 8 bases left between them. The CDR3 bases are TGTGCCAGCAGACAGGACCGCACAGATACGCAGTATTTT. It codes for CASRQDRTDTQYF.

The J gene is TRBJ1-2, the V gene TRBV2; 11 nucleotides align to TRBD1. This CDR3 comprises 13 residues. V gave up 6 bases and J gave up 3 bases; unmatched junction bases: 0. From germline, CDR1 is SNHLY and CDR2 FYNNEI. The CDR3 protein is CASRGQGDYGYTF. CDR3 DNA: TGTGCCAGCAGGGGACAGGGGGACTATGGCTACACCTTC.

The chain links TRBV5-1 to TRBJ2-7; D perhaps matches TRBD2 (6 bases). CDR1 and CDR2 from the germline V gene are SGHRS and YFSETQ. Trimming left V 3 bases short and J 4 bases short, with 11 bases between. The CDR3 extends over 13 amino acids. The CDR3 coding sequence is TGCGCCAGCAGCTCCGGGACTGGTTACGAGCAGTACTTC. Residues: CASSSGTGYEQYF.

The chain joins TRBV5-8 to TRBJ1-5; tentatively, D is TRBD1 (6 bases). This CDR3 contains 13 residues. V gave up 7 bases and J gave up 4 bases, with 12 bases separating them. Per germline, CDR1 SGHTS and CDR2 YDEGEE. In DNA form, the CDR3 reads TGTGCCAGCGTCGACAGGTGGAATCAGCCCCAGCATTTT. Amino acid sequence: CASVDRWNQPQHF.

The chain carries TRBV2 and TRBJ1-4; D is perhaps TRBD1 (5 bases). With 8 bases removed from V and 10 bases from J, the gap between germline ends came to 20 bases. The CDR3 has 14 residues. Germline V gene lookup returns CDR1 SNHLY and CDR2 FYNNEI. CDR3 nucleotide sequence: TGTGCCAGCGGAACGTCTGAGTCCGGGGGAAAACTGTTTTTT. Translated, it gives CASGTSESGGKLFF.

This clone was detected once. The CDR3 DNA reads TGTGCCAGCAGGGAAACAGAGCTGACTAATGAAAAACTGTTTTTT. Its protein product is CASRETELTNEKLFF. The rearrangement joins TRBV2 to TRBJ1-4; D is unresolved. Germline-derived CDR1 and CDR2 are SNHLY and FYNNEI. CDR3 length equals 15 residues. Between the trimmed V and J ends, which lost 6 bases and 2 bases, there was a span of 13 bases.

The gene calls are TRBV24-1 and TRBJ2-2; 7 nucleotides agree with TRBD1. From germline, CDR1 is KGHDR and CDR2 SFDVKD. V gave up 5 bases and J gave up 5 bases; unmatched junction bases: 10. This CDR3 is built from 16 residues. CDR3: CATSAGGRGRTGELFF. The CDR3, as DNA: TGTGCCACCAGTGCTGGAGGCAGGGGGAGAACCGGGGAGCTGTTTTTT.

The rearrangement uses TRBV5-6 and TRBJ2-5; D is uncertain. Looked up from germline, CDR1 is SGHDT and CDR2 is YYEEEE. This CDR3 is built from 11 residues. Between the trimmed V and J ends, which lost 1 base and 5 bases, there was a span of 3 bases. CDR3 nucleotide sequence: TGTGCCAGCAGCTTGCGTGAGACCCAGTACTTC. Amino acids: CASSLRETQYF.

The CDR3 loop reads CASSLEPAYTTGELFF. The CDR3 DNA follows: TGTGCCAGCAGCTTAGAGCCCGCATACACCACCGGGGAGCTGTTTTTT. The chain carries TRBV11-3 and TRBJ2-2; D remains unclear. Germline V gene sequence: CDR1 SGHNT, CDR2 YENEEA. This CDR3 spans 16 amino acids. The V end was cut by 0 bases, the J end by 4 bases, with 12 bases between.

The chain links TRBV18 to TRBJ2-7; D is possibly TRBD1 (6 bases). The V and J ends lost 1 base and 1 base respectively, with 14 bases between them. This CDR3 has 16 amino acids. CDR1 KGHSH and CDR2 LQKENI come from the germline V gene. CDR3 nucleotides: TGTGCCAGCTCACCACAAGGCAGGGGAACATCCTACGAGCAGTACTTC. Translating it yields CASSPQGRGTSYEQYF.